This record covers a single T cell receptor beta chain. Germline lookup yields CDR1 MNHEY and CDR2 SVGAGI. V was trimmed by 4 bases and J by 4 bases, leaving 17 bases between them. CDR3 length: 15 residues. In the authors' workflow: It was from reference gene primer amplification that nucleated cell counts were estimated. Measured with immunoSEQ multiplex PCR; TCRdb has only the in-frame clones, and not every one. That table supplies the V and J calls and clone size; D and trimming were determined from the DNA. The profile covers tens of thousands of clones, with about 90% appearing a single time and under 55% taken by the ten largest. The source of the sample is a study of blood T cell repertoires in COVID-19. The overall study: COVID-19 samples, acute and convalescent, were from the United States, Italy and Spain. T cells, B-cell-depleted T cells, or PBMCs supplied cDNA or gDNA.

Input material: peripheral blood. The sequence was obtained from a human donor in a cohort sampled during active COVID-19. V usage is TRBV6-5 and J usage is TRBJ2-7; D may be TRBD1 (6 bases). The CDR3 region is CASSSGHTASYEQYF. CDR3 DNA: TGTGCCAGCAGTTCGGGACATACAGCTTCTTACGAGCAGTACTTC.